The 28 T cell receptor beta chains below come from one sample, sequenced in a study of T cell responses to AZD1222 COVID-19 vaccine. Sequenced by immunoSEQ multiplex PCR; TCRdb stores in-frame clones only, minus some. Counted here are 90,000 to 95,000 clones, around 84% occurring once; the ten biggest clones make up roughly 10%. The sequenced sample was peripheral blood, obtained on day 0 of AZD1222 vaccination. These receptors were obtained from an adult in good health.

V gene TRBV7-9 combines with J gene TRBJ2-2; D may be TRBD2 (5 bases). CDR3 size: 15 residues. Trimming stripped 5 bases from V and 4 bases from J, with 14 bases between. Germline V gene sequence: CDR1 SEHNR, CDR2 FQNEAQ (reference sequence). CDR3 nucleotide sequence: TGTGCCAGCAGCCGGGATCCCGGTGGCACCGGGGAGCTGTTTTTT. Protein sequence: CASSRDPGGTGELFF.

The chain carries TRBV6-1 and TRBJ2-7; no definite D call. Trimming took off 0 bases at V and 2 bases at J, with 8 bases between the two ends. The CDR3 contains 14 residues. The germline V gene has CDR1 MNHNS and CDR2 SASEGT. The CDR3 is CASSEAGVPYEQYF. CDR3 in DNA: TGTGCCAGCAGTGAAGCGGGTGTCCCCTACGAGCAGTACTTC.

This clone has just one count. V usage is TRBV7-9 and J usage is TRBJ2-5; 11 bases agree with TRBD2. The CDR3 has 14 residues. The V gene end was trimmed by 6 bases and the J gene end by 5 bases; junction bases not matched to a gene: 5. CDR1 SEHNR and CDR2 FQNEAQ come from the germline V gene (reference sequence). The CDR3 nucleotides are TGTGCCAGCAGTTCGACTAGCGGGAAGGAGACCCAGTACTTC. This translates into CASSSTSGKETQYF.

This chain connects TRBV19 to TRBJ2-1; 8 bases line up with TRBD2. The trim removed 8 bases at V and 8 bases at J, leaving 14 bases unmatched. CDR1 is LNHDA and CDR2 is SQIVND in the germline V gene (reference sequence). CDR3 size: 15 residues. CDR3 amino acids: CASDSGTLGRDEQFF. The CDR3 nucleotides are TGTGCCAGTGATAGCGGGACCCTCGGGAGGGATGAGCAGTTCTTC.

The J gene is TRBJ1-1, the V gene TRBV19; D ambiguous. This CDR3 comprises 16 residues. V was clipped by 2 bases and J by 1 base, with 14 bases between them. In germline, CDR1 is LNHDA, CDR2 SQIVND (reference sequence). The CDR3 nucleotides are TGTGCCAGTAGTATAATCGGAGTCGGGGAGAACACTGAAGCTTTCTTT. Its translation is CASSIIGVGENTEAFF.

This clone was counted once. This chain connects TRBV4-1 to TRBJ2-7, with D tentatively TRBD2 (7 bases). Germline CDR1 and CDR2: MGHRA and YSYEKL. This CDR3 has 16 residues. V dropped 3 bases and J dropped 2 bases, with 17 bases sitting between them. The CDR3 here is CASSHPLGGPPYEQYF. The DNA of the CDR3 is TGCGCCAGCAGCCACCCCCTGGGGGGGCCGCCCTACGAGCAGTACTTC.

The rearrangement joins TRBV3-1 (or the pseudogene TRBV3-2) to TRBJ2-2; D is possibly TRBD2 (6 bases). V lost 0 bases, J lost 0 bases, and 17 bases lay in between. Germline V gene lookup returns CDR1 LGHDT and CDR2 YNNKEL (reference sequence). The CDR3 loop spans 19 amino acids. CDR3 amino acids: CASSQESWLGGPNTGELFF. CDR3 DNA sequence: TGTGCCAGCAGCCAAGAAAGTTGGTTGGGGGGTCCGAACACCGGGGAGCTGTTTTTT.

The CDR3 loop reads CASRIGLAASYEQYF. Here the CDR3 DNA reads TGTGCCAGCAGAATCGGACTAGCGGCTTCCTACGAGCAGTACTTC. The chain recombines TRBV27 with TRBJ2-7, with TRBD2 identical over 10 bases. Germline CDR1 and CDR2: MNHEY and SMNVEV (reference sequence). The CDR3 sequence is 15 residues long. With 6 bases clipped from V and 1 base from J, the junction kept 6 bases outside the gene matches.

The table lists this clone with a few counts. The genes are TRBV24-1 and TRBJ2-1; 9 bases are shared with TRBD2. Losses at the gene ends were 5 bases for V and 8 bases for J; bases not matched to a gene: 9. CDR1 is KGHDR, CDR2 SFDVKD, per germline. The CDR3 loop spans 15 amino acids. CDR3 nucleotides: TGTGCCACCAGTGCCTTAGCGGGAGTTTCTGATGAGCAGTTCTTC. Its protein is CATSALAGVSDEQFF.

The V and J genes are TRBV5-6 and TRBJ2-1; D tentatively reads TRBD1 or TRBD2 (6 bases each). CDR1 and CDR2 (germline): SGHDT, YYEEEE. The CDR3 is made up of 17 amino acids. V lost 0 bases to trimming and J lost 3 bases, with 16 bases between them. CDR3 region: CASSLGGGLFYYNEQFF. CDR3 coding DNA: TGTGCCAGCAGCTTGGGAGGGGGACTGTTCTACTACAATGAGCAGTTCTTC.

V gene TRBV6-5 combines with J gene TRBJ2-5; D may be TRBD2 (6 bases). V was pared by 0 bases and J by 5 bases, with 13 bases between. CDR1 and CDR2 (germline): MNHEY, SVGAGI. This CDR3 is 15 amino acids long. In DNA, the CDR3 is TGTGCCAGCAGTTACTCGTCAGGGAGGAGGGAGACCCAGTACTTC. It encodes CASSYSSGRRETQYF.

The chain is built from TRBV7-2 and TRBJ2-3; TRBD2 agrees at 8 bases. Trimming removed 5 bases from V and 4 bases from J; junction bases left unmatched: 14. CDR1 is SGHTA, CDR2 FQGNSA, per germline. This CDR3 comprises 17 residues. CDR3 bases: TGTGCCAGCAGCCCACAGATAGCGGGAACGGTCGCAGATACGCAGTATTTT. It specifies CASSPQIAGTVADTQYF.

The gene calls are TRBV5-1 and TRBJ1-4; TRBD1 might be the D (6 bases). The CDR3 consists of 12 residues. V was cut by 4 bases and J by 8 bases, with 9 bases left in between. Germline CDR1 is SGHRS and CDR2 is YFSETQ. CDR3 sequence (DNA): TGCGCCAGCAGCCATGGGGGCGAAAAACTGTTTTTT. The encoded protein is CASSHGGEKLFF.

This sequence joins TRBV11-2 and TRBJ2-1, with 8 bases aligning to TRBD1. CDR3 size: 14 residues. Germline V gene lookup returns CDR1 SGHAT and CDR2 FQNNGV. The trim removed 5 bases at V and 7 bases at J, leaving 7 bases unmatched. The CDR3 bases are TGTGCCAGCAGCCCTAGGACAGGGAGAAATGAGCAGTTCTTC. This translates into CASSPRTGRNEQFF.

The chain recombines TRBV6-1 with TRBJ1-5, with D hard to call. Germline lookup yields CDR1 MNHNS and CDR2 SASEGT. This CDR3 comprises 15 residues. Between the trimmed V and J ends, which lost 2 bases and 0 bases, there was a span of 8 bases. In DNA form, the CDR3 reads TGTGCCAGCAGTGAAATTGGGGTTAGCAATCAGCCCCAGCATTTT. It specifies CASSEIGVSNQPQHF.

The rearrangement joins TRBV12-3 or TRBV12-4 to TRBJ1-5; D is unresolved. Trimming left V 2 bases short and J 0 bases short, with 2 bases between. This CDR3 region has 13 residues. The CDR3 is CASSLHSNQPQHF. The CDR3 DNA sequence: TGTGCCAGCAGTTTACATAGCAATCAGCCCCAGCATTTT.

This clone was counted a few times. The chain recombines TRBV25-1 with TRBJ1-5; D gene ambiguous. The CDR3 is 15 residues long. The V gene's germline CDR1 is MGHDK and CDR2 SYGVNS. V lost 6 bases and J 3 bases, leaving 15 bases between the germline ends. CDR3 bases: TGTGCCAGCAGGACCAAAAGCTGGGTCAATCAGCCCCAGCATTTT. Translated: CASRTKSWVNQPQHF.

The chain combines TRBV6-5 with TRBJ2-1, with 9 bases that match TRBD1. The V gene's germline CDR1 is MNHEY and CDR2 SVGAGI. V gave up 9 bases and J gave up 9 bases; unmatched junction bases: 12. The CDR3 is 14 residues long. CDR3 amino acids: CASRSQGALREQFF. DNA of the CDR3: TGTGCCAGTCGATCACAGGGGGCGCTTCGTGAGCAGTTCTTC.

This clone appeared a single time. The CDR3, as DNA: TGTGCTAGTGGTTTGGGTCTGGGGACAGGGAGTAACGAGCAGTTCTTC. Amino acid sequence: CASGLGLGTGSNEQFF. The chain uses TRBV12-5 and TRBJ2-1; 9 bases agree with TRBD1. The V gene end was trimmed by 1 base and the J gene end by 10 bases; junction bases not matched to a gene: 11. This CDR3 is built from 16 residues. Germline assignment: CDR1 LGHNT and CDR2 FRNRAP.

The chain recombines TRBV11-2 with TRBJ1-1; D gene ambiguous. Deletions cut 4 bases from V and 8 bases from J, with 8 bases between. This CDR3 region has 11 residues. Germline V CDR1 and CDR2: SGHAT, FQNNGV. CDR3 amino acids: CASSSALEAFF. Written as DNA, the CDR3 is TGTGCCAGCAGCTCCGCCTTAGAAGCTTTCTTT.

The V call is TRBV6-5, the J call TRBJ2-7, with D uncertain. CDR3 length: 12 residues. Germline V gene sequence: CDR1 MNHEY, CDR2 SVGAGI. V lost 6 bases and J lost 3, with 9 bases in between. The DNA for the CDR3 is TGTGCCAGCAGCATGGACGGCTACGAGCAGTACTTC. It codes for CASSMDGYEQYF.

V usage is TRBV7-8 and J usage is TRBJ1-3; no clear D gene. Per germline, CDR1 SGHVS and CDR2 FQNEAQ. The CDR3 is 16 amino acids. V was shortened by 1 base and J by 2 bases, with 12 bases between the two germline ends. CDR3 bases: TGTGCCAGCAGCTTAGTGGGGAGTTCACCTGGAAACACCATATATTTT. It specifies CASSLVGSSPGNTIYF.

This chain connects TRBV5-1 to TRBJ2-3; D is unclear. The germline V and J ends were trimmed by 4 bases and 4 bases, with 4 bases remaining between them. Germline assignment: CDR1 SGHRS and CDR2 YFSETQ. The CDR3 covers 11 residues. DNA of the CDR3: TGCGCCAGCAGCAATGCAGATACGCAGTATTTT. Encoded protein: CASSNADTQYF.

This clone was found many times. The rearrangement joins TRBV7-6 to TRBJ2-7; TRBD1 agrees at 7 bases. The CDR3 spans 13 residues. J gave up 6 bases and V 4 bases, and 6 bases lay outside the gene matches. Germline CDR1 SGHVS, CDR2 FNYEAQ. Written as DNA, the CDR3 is TGTGCCAGCAGCTCCTCTGGGACAGCCGAGCAGTACTTC. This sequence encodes CASSSSGTAEQYF.

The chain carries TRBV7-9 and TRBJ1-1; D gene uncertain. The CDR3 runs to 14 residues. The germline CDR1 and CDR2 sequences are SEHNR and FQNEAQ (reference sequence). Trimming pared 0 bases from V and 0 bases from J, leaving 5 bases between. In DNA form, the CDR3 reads TGTGCCAGCAGCTTAGCAGGCTTGAACACTGAAGCTTTCTTT. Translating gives CASSLAGLNTEAFF.

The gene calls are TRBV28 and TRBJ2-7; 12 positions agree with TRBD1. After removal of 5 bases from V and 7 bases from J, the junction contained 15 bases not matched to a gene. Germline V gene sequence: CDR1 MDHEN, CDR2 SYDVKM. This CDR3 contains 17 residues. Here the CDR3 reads CASSLGTGGAWAQEQYF. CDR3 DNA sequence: TGTGCCAGCAGTCTTGGGACAGGGGGCGCATGGGCTCAGGAGCAGTACTTC.

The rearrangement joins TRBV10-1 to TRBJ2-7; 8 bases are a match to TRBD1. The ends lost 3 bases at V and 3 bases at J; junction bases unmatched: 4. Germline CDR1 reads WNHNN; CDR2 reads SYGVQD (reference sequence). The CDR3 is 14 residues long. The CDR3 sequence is CASSDSDRVYEQYF. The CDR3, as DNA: TGCGCCAGCAGTGATTCGGACAGGGTCTACGAGCAGTACTTC.

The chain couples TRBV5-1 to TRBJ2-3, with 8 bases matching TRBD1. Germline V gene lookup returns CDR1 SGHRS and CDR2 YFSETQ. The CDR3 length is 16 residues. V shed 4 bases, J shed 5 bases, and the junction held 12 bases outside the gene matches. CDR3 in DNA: TGCGCCAGCAGCCCCCGGACAGGGCTGGGGGGAGATACGCAGTATTTT. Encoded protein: CASSPRTGLGGDTQYF.